This T cell receptor beta chain was recorded in a study of shared clonotypes between healthy human individuals. Study observations and caveats: Genetic and exposure-history diversity was limited by the few donors.

In its sample, this clone was seen a few times. Its antigen is not identified. V was clipped by 4 bases and J by 2 bases, with 5 bases between them. Germline V lookup: CDR1 SGHRS, CDR2 YFSETQ. The CDR3 runs 12 residues. Replicate PCRs from sorted subsets contained approximately 220 ng DNA, which is around 29,000 T cell genomes. The table came from immunoSEQ multiplex PCR; TCRdb's copy has only in-frame clones and leaves some out. The sample carries some 1.4 million clones, over 95% recorded once. The sample comprised naive CD4+ T cells sorted from blood. Described subset: CD45RA+ positively selected. The chain has TRBV5-1 and TRBJ2-3; D ambiguous. The source of this sequence is a young man in good health. The CDR3 region is CASSRYTDTQYF. Written as DNA, the CDR3 is TGCGCCAGCAGCAGATACACAGATACGCAGTATTTT.